Below, 19 T cell receptor beta chains from the same sample are listed, as sequenced in a study of CD8+ T cells in alopecia areata. In each case, RNA was isolated and then reverse transcribed into cDNA as the sequencing template. Only in-frame clones appear in the TCRdb table, and some are missing; sequencing was by immunoSEQ multiplex PCR. Of 120,000 to 150,000 clones in the sample, 65% to 90% were seen once. Treatment given: oral pan-JAK inhibitor, 5-10 mg twice daily. Sequenced here: CD8+ T cells sorted from blood, sampled at week 4, from a patient treated with tofacitinib. The source of these receptors is a human donor with alopecia areata.

This rearrangement joins TRBV29-1 to TRBJ1-4; D gene uncertain. With 7 bases removed from V and 0 bases from J, the gap between germline ends came to 18 bases. Germline V gene data show CDR1 as SQVTM and CDR2 as ANQGSEA. The CDR3 is 16 residues long. This chain's CDR3 is CSDRFQWSATNEKLFF. The CDR3 region has the DNA TGCAGCGACCGGTTCCAGTGGAGTGCAACTAATGAAAAACTGTTTTTT.

This clone has a single count. The chain is built from TRBV4-1 and TRBJ2-3; 7 bases agree with TRBD2. CDR3 length: 16 residues. Unmatched junction bases numbered 9, after V lost 4 bases and J lost 2 bases. Germline-derived CDR1 and CDR2 are MGHRA and YSYEKL. The CDR3 DNA follows: TGCGCCAGCAGCCTCCTGGGCGGGGGTTCCACAGATACGCAGTATTTT. Translating it yields CASSLLGGGSTDTQYF.

The chain is built from TRBV2 and TRBJ1-1; D is perhaps TRBD1 (5 bases). The CDR3 totals 11 residues. V was clipped by 6 bases and J by 8 bases, with 10 bases between them. Germline lookup yields CDR1 SNHLY and CDR2 FYNNEI. Here the CDR3 reads CASSRRDEAFF. The CDR3 DNA is TGTGCCAGCAGCAGACGGGACGAAGCTTTCTTT. Full variable domain (remainder filled in from reference TRBV2 and TRBJ1-1): EPEVTQTPSHQVTQMGQEVILRCVPISNHLYFYWYRQILGQKVEFLVSFYNNEISEKSEIFDDQFSVERPDGSNFTLKIRSTKLEDSAMYFCASSRRDEAFFGQGTRLTVV.

The chain carries TRBV30 and TRBJ2-7; unclear D gene. Germline CDR1 is GTSNPN and CDR2 is SVGIG (reference sequence). The V and J ends lost 0 bases and 1 base respectively, with 7 bases between them. CDR3 length equals 13 residues. The CDR3 reads CAWSVYSSYEQYF. The CDR3 bases are TGTGCCTGGAGTGTATACAGTTCCTACGAGCAGTACTTC.

The chain recombines TRBV30 with TRBJ2-3; the D is unclear. Deletions cut 0 bases from V and 0 bases from J, with 7 bases between. The germline CDR1 and CDR2 sequences are GTSNPN and SVGIG (reference sequence). The CDR3 length is 14 residues. The DNA of the CDR3 is TGTGCCTGGAGTGTATCTGGTAGCACAGATACGCAGTATTTT. Amino acid sequence: CAWSVSGSTDTQYF.

This chain uses TRBV10-3 with TRBJ2-7; D unclear. The length of the CDR3 is 12 residues. Trimming cost V 2 bases and J 3 bases, with 5 bases left between them. CDR1 and CDR2 from the germline V gene are ENHRY and SYGVKD. The chain's CDR3 is CAISEGHYEQYF. The CDR3 region has the DNA TGTGCCATCAGTGAGGGTCACTACGAGCAGTACTTC.

The rearrangement joins TRBV25-1 to TRBJ2-5, with 9 bases matching TRBD1. The end of the DNA aligns better with TRBJ2-7, so the J call may be wrong. CDR1 is MGHDK, CDR2 SYGVNS, per germline. The CDR3 loop spans 15 amino acids. The CDR3 spells CASSEKRTGDYEQYF. CDR3 nucleotides: TGTGCCAGCAGTGAAAAAAGGACAGGGGACTACGAGCAGTACTTC.

The V and J genes are TRBV13 and TRBJ2-1; the D is unclear. The CDR3 loop spans 12 amino acids. Germline values: CDR1 PRHDT, CDR2 FYEKMQ (reference sequence). The V gene lost 5 bases and the J gene lost 6 bases, with 8 bases spanning the gap. DNA for the CDR3: TGTGCCAGCAGCCTCACGATCAATGAGCAGTTCTTC. Translated: CASSLTINEQFF. The whole variable domain, remainder taken from reference TRBV13 and TRBJ2-1, is AAGVIQSPRHLIKEKRETATLKCYPIPRHDTVYWYQQGPGQDPQFLISFYEKMQSDKGSIPDRFSAQQFSDYHSELNMSSLELGDSALYFCASSLTINEQFFGPGTRLTVL.

This clone was recorded a few times. The rearrangement uses TRBV7-2 and TRBJ2-3; 9 nucleotides agree with TRBD1. This CDR3 has 15 amino acids. CDR1 is SGHTA and CDR2 is FQGNSA in the germline V gene. V lost 4 bases, J lost 4 bases, and 6 bases stayed unmatched. CDR3 residues: CASSSGTGTADTQYF. The CDR3 DNA follows: TGTGCCAGCAGCTCCGGGACAGGGACTGCAGATACGCAGTATTTT.

The chain joins TRBV29-1 to TRBJ2-7; D is possibly TRBD2 (6 bases). V lost 4 bases and J 7 bases, leaving 14 bases between the germline ends. Germline V gene lookup returns CDR1 SQVTM and CDR2 ANQGSEA. CDR3 length: 12 residues. CDR3 bases: TGCAGCGTTGTTCGGGACTCGGGGGAGCAGTACTTC. This translates into CSVVRDSGEQYF.

The CDR3 reads CASSHGTGLTYEQYF. CDR3 nucleotides: TGTGCCAGCAGTCACGGGACAGGCCTCACCTACGAGCAGTACTTC. The genes are TRBV6-5 and TRBJ2-7; the match to TRBD1 covers 8 bases. This CDR3 is 15 amino acids long. Germline values: CDR1 MNHEY, CDR2 SVGAGI. Unmatched junction bases numbered 8, after V lost 5 bases and J lost 2 bases.

This clone was found once. This chain connects TRBV6-1 to TRBJ1-1, with 7 positions matching TRBD1. Germline trimming cut 6 bases from V and 1 base from J; bases unmatched to any gene: 5. This CDR3 contains 14 residues. Germline CDR1 reads MNHNS; CDR2 reads SASEGT. The CDR3 nucleotides read TGTGCCAGCAGGCTTAGGGGGCCGAACACTGAAGCTTTCTTT. This translates into CASRLRGPNTEAFF.

This chain joins TRBV30 and TRBJ2-7; D is possibly TRBD2 (5 bases). This CDR3 contains 12 residues. V was trimmed by 4 bases and J by 7 bases, leaving 14 bases between them. Per germline, CDR1 GTSNPN and CDR2 SVGIG (reference sequence). DNA of the CDR3: TGTGCCTGGACAGCCTACCGGGGAGAGCAGTACTTC. It yields the protein CAWTAYRGEQYF.

The J gene is TRBJ2-3, the V gene TRBV5-4; D is ambiguous. CDR1 is SGHNT and CDR2 is YYREEE in the germline V gene (reference sequence). The V end lost 4 bases, the J end lost 4 bases, and 10 bases lay between the germline ends. The CDR3 is 13 amino acids. The CDR3, as DNA: TGTGCCAGCAGCGAAGGTCGGTCAGATACGCAGTATTTT. Translation gives CASSEGRSDTQYF.

Comments on this clone: Because the CDR3 is missing its conserved closing phenylalanine or tryptophan, this is likely a read error. No DNA is shown, since the ends of the CDR3 on it are uncertain; the CDR3 is the one TCRdb lists. The rearrangement links TRBV18 to TRBJ1-1; the table names TRBD1, a call not compared with the DNA. The CDR3 has 9 amino acids, counting both end residues. The germline V gene encodes CDR1 KGHSH and CDR2 LQKENI. Here the CDR3 reads CASSPPWTV.

The genes are TRBV29-1 and TRBJ2-7; 11 nucleotides line up with TRBD1. The CDR3 spans 14 residues. V shed 4 bases, J shed 4 bases, and the junction held 6 bases outside the gene matches. Germline V CDR1 and CDR2: SQVTM, ANQGSEA. CDR3 bases: TGCAGCGTTGTAGTCGGGACAGGGGGTTACGAGCAGTACTTC. As protein: CSVVVGTGGYEQYF.

This chain joins TRBV2 and TRBJ2-7, with D maybe TRBD2 (6 bases). Germline V lookup: CDR1 SNHLY, CDR2 FYNNEI. V was pared by 0 bases and J by 0 bases, with 9 bases between. This CDR3 has 15 amino acids. The CDR3 DNA reads as TGTGCCAGCAGTGAAGCGTGGGGAGGCTCCTACGAGCAGTACTTC. Amino acids: CASSEAWGGSYEQYF.

The chain couples TRBV7-9 to TRBJ1-1; 7 bases match TRBD1. Germline CDR1 reads SEHNR; CDR2 reads FQNEAQ (reference sequence). J was trimmed by 7 bases and V by 5 bases; bases with no gene match: 7. CDR3 length: 13 amino acids. In DNA form, the CDR3 reads TGTGCCAGCAGCCCCGGGACAGCTCTTGAAGCTTTCTTT. Amino acids: CASSPGTALEAFF.

V and J are TRBV7-8 and TRBJ2-5, with D unclear. CDR1 and CDR2 from the germline V gene are SGHVS and FQNEAQ. There are 14 residues in the CDR3. The V end lost 5 bases, the J end lost 3 bases, and 13 bases lay between the germline ends. The CDR3 DNA sequence: TGTGCCAGCAGCCTGACGCACAGCGAAGAGACCCAGTACTTC. This gives the protein CASSLTHSEETQYF.